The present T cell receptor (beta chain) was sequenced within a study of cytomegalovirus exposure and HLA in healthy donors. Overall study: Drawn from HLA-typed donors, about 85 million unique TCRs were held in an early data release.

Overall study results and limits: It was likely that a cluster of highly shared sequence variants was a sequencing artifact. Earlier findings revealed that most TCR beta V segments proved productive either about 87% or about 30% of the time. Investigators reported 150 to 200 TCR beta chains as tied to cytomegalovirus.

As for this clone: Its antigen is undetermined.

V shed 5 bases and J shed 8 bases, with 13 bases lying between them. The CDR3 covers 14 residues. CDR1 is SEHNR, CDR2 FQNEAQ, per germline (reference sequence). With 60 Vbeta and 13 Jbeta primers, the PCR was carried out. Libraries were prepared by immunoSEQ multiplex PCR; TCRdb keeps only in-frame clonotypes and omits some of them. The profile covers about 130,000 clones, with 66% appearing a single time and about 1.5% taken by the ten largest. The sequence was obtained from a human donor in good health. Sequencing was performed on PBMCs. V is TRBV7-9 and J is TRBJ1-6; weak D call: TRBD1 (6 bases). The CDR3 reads CASSAQGRDSPLHF. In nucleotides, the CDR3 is TGTGCCAGCAGCGCCCAGGGGCGGGATTCACCCCTCCACTTT.